This T cell receptor beta chain was identified during a study of CD8+ T cells in alopecia areata. The CDR3 has 11 amino acids. From germline, CDR1 is DFQATT and CDR2 SNEGSKA (reference sequence). RNA extraction was followed by reverse transcription into cDNA, which acted as the sequencing template. Generated by immunoSEQ multiplex PCR, the TCRdb table keeps only in-frame clones and is missing some. The sample holds 190,000 or so clones, roughly 60% seen once. Treatment specified: oral pan-JAK inhibitor, 5-10 mg twice daily. Material: CD4+ T cells sorted from blood, obtained at week 24, from a patient treated with tofacitinib. This TCR was sampled from a human donor with alopecia areata. This chain joins TRBV20-1 and TRBJ2-5; unclear D gene. Here the CDR3 reads CSAQPGETQYF. In DNA, the CDR3 is TGCAGCGCCCAGCCGGGAGAGACCCAGTACTTC.